This T cell receptor beta chain was captured by sequencing in a study of graft-versus-host responses after intestinal transplantation. Overall study context: Every transplant recipient was induced with anti-thymocyte globulin, then maintained on tacrolimus and steroids for 2 to 3 years. Findings and limits, study-wide: High graft-versus-host to host-versus-graft clonal ratios were seen in allografts of patients with graft-donor T cell macrochimerism. Detection of GvH clones occurred in recipient marrow, and some had their first appearance in ileum or blood. Researchers found peak circulating GvH clone levels linked to early post-transplant HvG declines.

Libraries were prepared by immunoSEQ multiplex PCR; TCRdb keeps only in-frame clonotypes and omits some of them. Of approximately 90,000 clones listed, around 89% are singletons. Points on this clone: Its antigen is not known.

The V end was cut by 8 bases, the J end by 4 bases, with 15 bases between. This CDR3 spans 14 amino acids. From germline, CDR1 is SGHVS and CDR2 FQNEAQ. The input for sequencing was unstimulated CD4+ T cells sorted from spleen or lymph node cells, taken before transplant. The chain joins TRBV7-8 to TRBJ2-1; D is perhaps TRBD1 (6 bases). This TCR was recovered from a human donor who was the organ donor for an intestinal transplant. CDR3 sequence (DNA): TGTGCCAGCGATCTAGGGGGTCGTTACAATGAGCAGTTCTTC. It is translated as CASDLGGRYNEQFF.